The 28 T cell receptor beta chains given below trace back to one sample, sequenced in a study of T cell repertoires in cytomegalovirus infection. Each CDR3 protein is one row after TCRdb ran MiXCR on the reads. Found here are a few hundred thousand distinct CDR3 sequences, over 20% of them singletons; the top ten hold roughly 18%. Sequenced sample: CD8+ T cells from PBMCs. These receptors came from a human donor in good health (CMV status not recorded). Some clones in this sample may be carry-over from other donors' samples.

This chain joins TRBV12-3 or TRBV12-4 and TRBJ1-1; D possibly corresponds to TRBD1 (6 bases). This CDR3 has 14 residues. Trimming removed 5 bases at V and 10 bases at J, with 20 bases between. The CDR3 DNA reads as TGTGCCAGCAGTCCTACTAGATTACAGGGAGCAGCTTTCTTT. It encodes CASSPTRLQGAAFF.

This clonotype was observed a few times. The chain combines TRBV19 with TRBJ1-1; D gene uncertain. Germline values: CDR1 LNHDA, CDR2 SQIVND (reference sequence). V lost 6 bases and J lost 3, with 8 bases in between. CDR3 size: 12 residues. CDR3 in DNA: TGTGCCAGTAGACAAGGGTACACTGAAGCTTTCTTT. It specifies CASRQGYTEAFF.

This clonotype was found many times. The genes are TRBV7-9 and TRBJ1-2, with D perhaps TRBD1 (6 bases). From germline, CDR1 is SEHNR and CDR2 FQNEAQ (reference sequence). V was trimmed by 5 bases and J by 4 bases, leaving 11 bases between them. The CDR3 is 13 amino acids. The CDR3 DNA follows: TGTGCCAGCAGCCGCGGGACAATCTATGGCTACACCTTC. Translation gives CASSRGTIYGYTF.

V gene TRBV29-1 combines with J gene TRBJ2-5, with 11 nucleotides matching TRBD2. This CDR3 contains 15 residues. Germline V gene lookup returns CDR1 SQVTM and CDR2 ANQGSEA. V trimming: 5 bases; J trimming: 1 base; junction bases outside the gene matches: 6. CDR3 DNA: TGCAGCGTTCAACCGGGACTAGCGGTCCAAGAGACCCAGTACTTC. This gives the protein CSVQPGLAVQETQYF.

This clonotype was found once. The CDR3 end shows no conserved phenylalanine or tryptophan, and so a read error is likely. Because the CDR3's place on the DNA is in doubt, the DNA is left out and the CDR3 is given as listed by TCRdb. The chain couples TRBV11-3 to TRBJ1-4. The CDR3 is 8 residues long, counting both termini. The germline V gene has CDR1 SGHNT and CDR2 YENEEA. The CDR3 sequence is CASSLKDE.

This clonotype showed up just a few times. The genes are TRBV28 and TRBJ2-3, with TRBD1 identical over 7 bases. V trimming: 3 bases; J trimming: 4 bases; junction bases outside the gene matches: 10. There are 16 residues in the CDR3. Germline values: CDR1 MDHEN, CDR2 SYDVKM. CDR3 in amino acids: CASSFEDLQGADTQYF. In nucleotides, the CDR3 is TGTGCCAGCAGTTTTGAGGACCTTCAGGGGGCAGATACGCAGTATTTT.

The rearrangement joins TRBV28 to TRBJ2-5; possibly TRBD1 for D (5 bases). The germline V and J ends were trimmed by 5 bases and 4 bases, with 17 bases remaining between them. In germline, CDR1 is MDHEN, CDR2 SYDVKM. The CDR3 extends over 15 amino acids. The CDR3 bases are TGTGCCAGCAGTCTCCACCAGGACACCCCAGAGACCCAGTACTTC. Its translation: CASSLHQDTPETQYF.

The V gene is TRBV28, the J gene TRBJ1-1; 8 bases map to TRBD1. Germline V CDR1 and CDR2: MDHEN, SYDVKM. This CDR3 has 15 amino acids. V shed 5 bases, J shed 4 bases, and the junction held 9 bases outside the gene matches. For the CDR3, the DNA is TGTGCCAGCAGTCTAGACAGGGGAGTTGTCACTGAAGCTTTCTTT. As protein: CASSLDRGVVTEAFF.

This clonotype came up many times. This chain connects TRBV20-1 to TRBJ2-7; TRBD1 agrees at 9 bases. Germline CDR1 reads DFQATT; CDR2 reads SNEGSKA (reference sequence). The V and J ends lost 0 bases and 3 bases, in that order; junction bases with no gene match: 3. The length of the CDR3 is 14 residues. For the CDR3, the DNA is TGCAGTGCTAGAGATATGGGACAGGGCTACGAGCAGTACTTC. The encoded protein is CSARDMGQGYEQYF.

As for this clonotype: Just one base apart from a much larger clone, this may be a read error. The chain employs TRBV7-4 and TRBJ1-1; D unclear. The CDR3 loop spans 15 amino acids. CDR1 SGHVT and CDR2 SQSDAQ come from the germline V gene. V was pared by 5 bases and J by 1 base, with 14 bases between. The DNA of the CDR3 is TGTGCCAGCAGCAATCTAGACAAGGAGAACACTGAAGCTTTCTTT. Translating gives CASSNLDKENTEAFF.

This clonotype was counted only a few times. The rearrangement uses TRBV29-1 and TRBJ2-1; tentative D call: TRBD1 (5 bases). This CDR3 is built from 15 residues. The V gene lost 4 bases and the J gene lost 2 bases, with 15 bases spanning the gap. The germline V gene encodes CDR1 SQVTM and CDR2 ANQGSEA. The CDR3 bases are TGCAGCGTTGTTGGGGCAGTAACGGCCTACAATGAGCAGTTCTTC. This encodes CSVVGAVTAYNEQFF.

The chain recombines TRBV29-1 with TRBJ2-7, with 8 nucleotides matching TRBD1. V lost 7 bases, J lost 4 bases, and 6 bases stayed unmatched. This CDR3 has 12 residues. Germline V lookup: CDR1 SQVTM, CDR2 ANQGSEA. As DNA, the CDR3 is TGCAGCGCCAGGGACAGGTGGTACGAGCAGTACTTC. This sequence encodes CSARDRWYEQYF.

This clonotype showed up just once. The V gene is TRBV11-2, the J gene TRBJ1-6; D gene unclear. The germline V gene has CDR1 SGHAT and CDR2 FQNNGV. V was trimmed by 2 bases and J by 11 bases, leaving 13 bases between them. The CDR3 consists of 14 residues. CDR3 nucleotides: TGTGCCAGCAGCTTATCCCCGAGGGAGACACCCCTCCACTTT. Translation gives CASSLSPRETPLHF.

This clonotype showed up just a few times. This sequence joins TRBV12-3 or TRBV12-4 and TRBJ2-2; D not certain. Trimming pared 3 bases from V and 2 bases from J, leaving 7 bases between. The CDR3 is 14 residues long. Here the CDR3 DNA reads TGTGCCAGCAGTTTTAACAGCAACACCGGGGAGCTGTTTTTT. Its translation is CASSFNSNTGELFF.

The V and J genes are TRBV2 and TRBJ2-3; TRBD2 aligns across 12 bases. The CDR3 length is 17 residues. Unmatched junction bases numbered 10, after V lost 4 bases and J lost 5 bases. Germline CDR1 and CDR2: SNHLY and FYNNEI. Here the CDR3 DNA reads TGTGCCAGCAGTGGCGATACCGGGACTAGCGGGCTAGATACGCAGTATTTT. Translation gives CASSGDTGTSGLDTQYF.

This chain joins TRBV5-1 and TRBJ1-6; D not certain. Trimming removed 4 bases from V and 4 bases from J, with 15 bases in between. Per germline, CDR1 SGHRS and CDR2 YFSETQ. This CDR3 contains 16 residues. The CDR3 region is CASSMVQMNYNSPLHF. Here the CDR3 DNA reads TGCGCCAGCAGCATGGTTCAGATGAATTATAATTCACCCCTCCACTTT.

With regard to this clonotype: A read error may explain this, as a much larger clone is one base away. The chain is built from TRBV7-6 and TRBJ2-1, with TRBD1 as a possible D gene (6 bases). This CDR3 has 15 amino acids. The germline V gene encodes CDR1 SGHVS and CDR2 FNYEAQ. In DNA, the CDR3 is TGTGCCAGCAGCTTAGTACAGGGCAATAACAATGAGCATTTCTTC. It is translated as CASSLVQGNNNEHFF.

Concerning this clonotype: The CDR3 end shows no conserved phenylalanine or tryptophan, and so a read error is likely. The rearrangement links TRBV19 to TRBJ1-2; D is unclear. CDR1 is LNHDA and CDR2 is SQIVND in the germline V gene (reference sequence). The CDR3 covers 13 residues. V was cut by 5 bases and J by 6 bases, with 13 bases left in between. The CDR3 reads CASSGYPIDGYTS. The CDR3 DNA is TGTGCCAGTAGTGGATACCCCATTGATGGCTACACCTCC.

This clonotype was detected many times. The gene calls are TRBV7-2 and TRBJ1-6; D ambiguous. Trimming left V 4 bases short and J 12 bases short, with 16 bases between. The CDR3 covers 14 residues. CDR1 SGHTA and CDR2 FQGNSA come from the germline V gene. CDR3 sequence: CASSSPRSGGPLHF. Written as DNA, the CDR3 is TGTGCCAGCAGCTCCCCCCGGTCGGGAGGACCCCTCCACTTT.

This clonotype was picked up many times. This rearrangement joins TRBV20-1 to TRBJ1-6; unclear D gene. The ends were cut back, 0 bases at V and 0 bases at J, with 15 bases in the middle. The CDR3 length is 18 residues. The germline gives CDR1 DFQATT, CDR2 SNEGSKA (reference sequence). Here the CDR3 reads CSARDQRQDSSYNSPLHF. CDR3 sequence (DNA): TGCAGTGCTAGAGATCAAAGGCAGGATAGCTCCTATAATTCACCCCTCCACTTT.

The rearrangement links TRBV28 to TRBJ2-5, with 14 bases identical to TRBD2. Germline V gene lookup returns CDR1 MDHEN and CDR2 SYDVKM. V lost 4 bases to trimming and J lost 0 bases; unmatched junction nucleotides: 10. The CDR3 is 19 residues long. The CDR3 is CASSSIGTSGGTYQETQYF. CDR3 DNA: TGTGCCAGCAGTTCTATCGGGACTAGCGGGGGAACGTACCAAGAGACCCAGTACTTC. The variable domain in full, with the rest retrieved from reference TRBV28 and TRBJ2-5, is DVKVTQSSRYLVKRTGEKVFLECVQDMDHENMFWYRQDPGLGLRLIYFSYDVKMKEKGDIPEGYSVSREKKERFSLILESASTNQTSMYLCASSSIGTSGGTYQETQYFGPGTRLLVL.

This clonotype has ten or more counts. This chain links TRBV6-1 with TRBJ2-7, with TRBD1 identical over 11 bases. The CDR3 contains 16 residues. V trimming: 6 bases; J trimming: 5 bases; junction bases outside the gene matches: 12. Germline loops: CDR1 MNHNS, CDR2 SASEGT. The CDR3 coding sequence is TGTGCCAGCAGCCCCTTTATGGGACAGGGGGTCCACGAGCAGTACTTC. This encodes CASSPFMGQGVHEQYF.

This clonotype was picked up many times. The J gene is TRBJ2-1, the V gene TRBV11-2, with D perhaps TRBD2 (6 bases). CDR1 SGHAT and CDR2 FQNNGV come from the germline V gene. V was cut by 8 bases and J by 8 bases, with 13 bases left in between. The CDR3 length is 12 residues. CDR3 DNA: TGTGCCAGCCTCTTTAGCGGTGATGAGCAGTTCTTC. Protein sequence: CASLFSGDEQFF.

The sample holds a few counts of this clonotype. The chain has TRBV7-9 and TRBJ2-5; D unresolved. Trimming stripped 7 bases from V and 5 bases from J, with 5 bases between. CDR3 length: 10 residues. Germline-derived CDR1 and CDR2 are SEHNR and FQNEAQ (reference sequence). The CDR3 nucleotides are TGTGCCAGCAAGGCGGAGACCCAGTACTTC. Amino acids: CASKAETQYF.

This clonotype was seen a handful of times. The chain is built from TRBV28 and TRBJ1-5, with D uncertain. Trimming pared 8 bases from V and 0 bases from J, leaving 8 bases between. The CDR3 extends over 13 amino acids. CDR1 MDHEN and CDR2 SYDVKM come from the germline V gene. The CDR3 loop reads CASPAVSNQPQHF. CDR3 bases: TGTGCCAGCCCCGCAGTTAGCAATCAGCCCCAGCATTTT.

This clonotype was recorded many times. The gene calls are TRBV6-1 and TRBJ2-3, with 7 nucleotides matching TRBD2. CDR1 and CDR2 from the germline V gene are MNHNS and SASEGT. The CDR3 length is 15 residues. V dropped 3 bases and J dropped 4; count of bases not matched to a gene: 7. The CDR3 DNA sequence: TGTGCCAGCAGTGATTGGGGGGGGGAATCAGATACGCAGTATTTT. Translating it yields CASSDWGGESDTQYF.

As for this clonotype: Since a much larger clone is just one base distant, this may be a read error. This chain connects TRBV6-6 to TRBJ2-1; 9 bases line up with TRBD1. The J segment lost 8 bases and the V segment lost 7 bases, leaving 12 bases of the junction unmatched. The CDR3 has 15 residues. Germline lookup yields CDR1 MNHNY and CDR2 SVGAGI (reference sequence). The CDR3 DNA is TGTGCCAGCACCGACAGGGGGAATGGTGACGATGAGCAGTTCTTC. This sequence encodes CASTDRGNGDDEQFF.

The V gene is TRBV29-1, the J gene TRBJ1-2, with D unclear. Germline V gene sequence: CDR1 SQVTM, CDR2 ANQGSEA. This CDR3 is built from 11 residues. Trimming removed 3 bases from V and 5 bases from J, with 7 bases in between. The CDR3 reads CSVESSYGYTF. The CDR3 DNA reads TGCAGCGTTGAGTCCAGTTATGGCTACACCTTC.